A single T cell receptor (beta chain) is shown here with its context. The antigen remains unidentified. The V and J ends lost 3 bases and 4 bases, in that order; junction bases with no gene match: 5. The CDR3 extends over 15 amino acids. Looked up from germline, CDR1 is SNHLY and CDR2 is FYNNEI. Stable Graves' hyperthyroidism denoted no ophthalmopathy progression over 18 months. Subjects aged 18 to 65 presented with newly diagnosed hyperthyroidism of less than 2 months' duration. It was RNA transcripts that yielded the amplified TCR beta CDR3 regions. The HTBI primer set was used in a first-round RT-PCR of the TCR CDR3. TCRdb passed the multiplex PCR reads through MiXCR, listing each CDR3 protein once. The sample yields approximately 700,000 distinct CDR3 sequences, 16% seen once. The sample belongs to a study of T cells in Graves' hyperthyroidism and ophthalmopathy. For the study at large: Blood was drawn when the patient was first diagnosed and still untreated. Broader study findings: The model foresaw ophthalmopathy a median around 6 months prior to onset.

The TCR originated in a man aged 18 to 29 with Graves' hyperthyroidism. Input material: blood. The chain has TRBV2 and TRBJ1-3; 8 bases agree with TRBD1. The CDR3 reads CASSDEGQAGNTIYF. Written as DNA, the CDR3 is TGTGCCAGCAGTGATGAGGGACAGGCCGGAAACACCATATATTTT.